The text below deals with one T cell receptor beta chain. The data derive from a study of blood T cell repertoires in COVID-19. Germline CDR1 is SGHNT and CDR2 is YYREEE (reference sequence). The junction had 2 bases not matched to a gene; V was cut back by 4 bases and J by 0 bases. The CDR3 has 14 amino acids. Clones were sequenced by immunoSEQ multiplex PCR, and TCRdb holds only the in-frame ones, with some missing. Of around 140,000 clones detected, about 89% appear once; the ten largest clones hold around 11%. Sequencing input: PBMCs or T cells enriched from blood (not recorded which). This receptor was obtained from a man aged 60 to 75 who had recovered from COVID-19. The V and J genes are TRBV5-4 and TRBJ2-7; 9 positions match TRBD2. The CDR3 nucleotides read TGTGCCAGCAGCGAGCGGGGGGCCTCCTACGAGCAGTACTTC. Amino acids: CASSERGASYEQYF.